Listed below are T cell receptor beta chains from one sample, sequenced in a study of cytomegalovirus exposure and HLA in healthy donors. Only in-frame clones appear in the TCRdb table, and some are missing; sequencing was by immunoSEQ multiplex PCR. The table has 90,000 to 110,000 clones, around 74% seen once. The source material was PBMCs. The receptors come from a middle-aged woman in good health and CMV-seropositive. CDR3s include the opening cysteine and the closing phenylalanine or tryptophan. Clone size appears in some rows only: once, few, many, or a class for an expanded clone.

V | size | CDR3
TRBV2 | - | CASMDRALSYEQYF
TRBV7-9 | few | CASTQTFYGYTF
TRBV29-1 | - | CSVGQASEAFF
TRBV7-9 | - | CASSPDYTEQFF
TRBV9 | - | CASSVATGGRASGELFF
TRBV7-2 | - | CASSWTEPNEQFF
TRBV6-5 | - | CASSYGVGRNTEAFF
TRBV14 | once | CASSPWETGNTEAFF
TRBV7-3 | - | CASRRGGTGELFF
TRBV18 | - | CASSPGTGDSPLRF
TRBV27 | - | CASSLSAGGGTEAFF
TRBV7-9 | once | CASSSGTSTDTQYF
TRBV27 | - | CASSPSTDTQYF
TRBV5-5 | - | CASSFAGGSHEQYF
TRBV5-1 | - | CASSPGTSAEDTQYF
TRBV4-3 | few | CASRGRVGDTQYF
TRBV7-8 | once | CASSLQGTYNEQFF
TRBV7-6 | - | CASSPGTSGDYGYTF
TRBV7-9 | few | CASRKDRVDTQYF
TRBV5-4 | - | CASSKGQAPYEQYF
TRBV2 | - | CASSRTSGTGEQFF
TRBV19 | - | CASPTLRAGGHGEQFF
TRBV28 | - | CASSLSAAYRKNQPQHF
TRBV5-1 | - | CASSLVSSGSSTDTQYF
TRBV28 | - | CASRGPFEWVNEQFF
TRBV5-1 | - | CASSLNMGHVYEQYF
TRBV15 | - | CATSRDSGILAGWGSYNEQFF
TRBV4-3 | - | CASSQDRTGARSYVYTF
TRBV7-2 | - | CASSLHYEQYF
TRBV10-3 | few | CAISESGGPNIQYF
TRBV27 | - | CASSILGTGGTEAFF
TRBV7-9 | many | CASSSMAGPSYNEQFF
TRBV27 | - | CASSLSRQGDGELFF
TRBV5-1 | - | CASSFVRAGAGELFF
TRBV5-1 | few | CASSLFSIMNEKLFF
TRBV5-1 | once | CASSLRQGGMGAFF
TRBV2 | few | CASRSFGTENTGELFF
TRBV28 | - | CASSYGQENTIYF
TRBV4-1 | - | CASSRGQKFEQFF
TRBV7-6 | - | CASSLMWGPYGGPQHF
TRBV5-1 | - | CASSLTAGGEGYTF
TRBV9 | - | CASSAGFFRRSGGDYHYNEQFF
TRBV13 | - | CASSLAEGVDRYTQYF
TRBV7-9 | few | CASSLAQAGSSYEQYF
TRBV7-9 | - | CASSLLRELAFF
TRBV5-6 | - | CASSGGTGYEANEKLFF
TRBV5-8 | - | CASSRRGLDYGYTF
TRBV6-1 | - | CASYEEGLAKNIQYF
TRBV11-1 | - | CASSPREGGDADTQYF
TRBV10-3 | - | CAISESLIGVAFF
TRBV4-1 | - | CASSQDTASGTAANVLTF
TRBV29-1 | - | CSALAGSTDTQYF
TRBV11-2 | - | CATWTTSLNEQFF